One T cell receptor (beta chain) is described in this entry. In its sample, this clonotype was seen many times. Its antigen specificity is not known. Base qualities are not at hand, and no much larger clone is one base apart. TCR beta CDR3 regions were amplified from RNA transcripts. The TCR CDR3 was subjected to a first round of RT-PCR using the HTBI primer set and the Qiagen OneStep RT-PCR kit. Libraries were constructed in a second round of multiplex PCR, after which size selection and purification were carried out. Sequencing of the libraries was done on an Illumina HiSeq2000 using paired-end 100 bp reads. The published analysis was carried out like this. SOAPnuke was used to process the raw data, with reads discarded if the reads contained adapters or uncalled bases, had a mean Phred below 15, or lacked an exact constant-primer or identifier match. COPE v1.2.5 was used to merge the high-quality paired reads, and each unique nucleotide sequence was defined as a clonotype. MiTCR v1.1 was used to align clonotypes to the IMGT TRBV, TRBD and TRBJ reference segments. The analysis included only V-J combinations with a frequency above 0.0001, which together covered roughly 99% of the repertoires. The TCS score was defined as F50 (clonal expansion) divided by E x V (chaos), with BLOSUM62-based TCRdist calculated between CDR3 peptides within each V-J. Welch's t-statistics and random forest reduced roughly 530 V-J features to 13, which were used in a naive Bayes classifier (R e1071). Clones were called with MiXCR by TCRdb after fastp trimmed the public reads at Q25, and only in-frame beta chains were retained. Rows matching on CDR3 protein sequence are summarized as one entry with the most common DNA and genes. What appears here as the V and J calls and clone size reflects TCRdb's work, not the paper's. This sample gives approximately 710,000 distinct CDR3 sequences in total; around 16% of them show up just once. The ten largest account for about a sixth of the sample.

The sample is drawn from a study of T cells in Graves' hyperthyroidism and ophthalmopathy (dated 2019 in TCRdb). About the study as a whole: Peripheral blood was collected at initial diagnosis, before any treatment. For training and testing, the 100 or so patients in the discovery cohort were randomly divided in a 7:3 ratio. The study also compared thyroid tissue and blood T-cell repertoires from more than five Graves' hyperthyroidism patients. To identify distinguishing TCR V-J signatures, a discovery cohort of 90 to 100 patients was used, comprising 40 to 45 with Graves' ophthalmopathy and around 60 with stable Graves' hyperthyroidism. TCR Vbeta CDR3 sequencing of approximately 140 peripheral blood samples (43 ophthalmopathy, about 74 hyperthyroidism and roughly 17 progressor patients) is reported in the paper. Following sampling, methimazole starting at 30 mg daily was given to hyperthyroidism patients, and high-dose intravenous methylprednisolone was given to ophthalmopathy patients. An independent validation cohort of 18 to 20 hyperthyroidism patients and approximately 15 patients who later progressed to ophthalmopathy tested prospective prediction of ophthalmopathy.

A patient counted as having stable Graves' hyperthyroidism if no progression to ophthalmopathy occurred over 18 months of follow-up. Hyperthyroidism patients were newly diagnosed, with disease duration under 2 months, and aged 18 to 65 years. Patients with uncontrolled infections, other autoimmune diseases, pregnancy or lactation were excluded. Clinical symptoms, serum thyroxine and TRAb, thyroid ultrasound, and orbital computed tomography formed the basis for the diagnoses. Ficoll-Paque density gradient centrifugation was used to isolate PBMCs from under 11 ml of fresh peripheral blood. Trizol reagent was used to extract total RNA, and RNA quality was then checked on an Agilent 2100 Bioanalyzer. Overall results and qualifications from the work: Most expanded thyroid clonotypes (frequency above 0.001) were also detected in blood, a finding suggesting that blood repertoires may reflect thyroid immune responses. A 13 V-J signature model separated ophthalmopathy from stable hyperthyroidism, with roughly 88% sensitivity and roughly 82% specificity in cross-validation and 80%/75% in testing. During validation, the model predicted progression to ophthalmopathy a median of about 6.5 months ahead of onset, with almost 71% sensitivity and around 72% specificity. No statistical method was used to fix the sample size in advance, and group allocation was not hidden from the investigators.

At the junction V is shortened by 4 bases and J by 1 base, with 16 bases in between. Counted from cysteine to phenylalanine, this CDR3 has 16 amino acids. Of the read, only the CDR3 DNA is kept; its 48 bases are in frame from base 1. The sample comprised blood. The sequence was collected from a man aged 50 to 60 with Graves' hyperthyroidism. This chain is built from TRBV12-3 or TRBV12-4 and TRBJ1-1; the D region possibly corresponds to TRBD1 (5 bases align). The CDR3 protein is CASSWEGTRGNTEAFF. The DNA sequence is as follows: TGTGCCAGCAGTTGGGAGGGGACCCGAGGGAACACTGAAGCTTTCTTT.